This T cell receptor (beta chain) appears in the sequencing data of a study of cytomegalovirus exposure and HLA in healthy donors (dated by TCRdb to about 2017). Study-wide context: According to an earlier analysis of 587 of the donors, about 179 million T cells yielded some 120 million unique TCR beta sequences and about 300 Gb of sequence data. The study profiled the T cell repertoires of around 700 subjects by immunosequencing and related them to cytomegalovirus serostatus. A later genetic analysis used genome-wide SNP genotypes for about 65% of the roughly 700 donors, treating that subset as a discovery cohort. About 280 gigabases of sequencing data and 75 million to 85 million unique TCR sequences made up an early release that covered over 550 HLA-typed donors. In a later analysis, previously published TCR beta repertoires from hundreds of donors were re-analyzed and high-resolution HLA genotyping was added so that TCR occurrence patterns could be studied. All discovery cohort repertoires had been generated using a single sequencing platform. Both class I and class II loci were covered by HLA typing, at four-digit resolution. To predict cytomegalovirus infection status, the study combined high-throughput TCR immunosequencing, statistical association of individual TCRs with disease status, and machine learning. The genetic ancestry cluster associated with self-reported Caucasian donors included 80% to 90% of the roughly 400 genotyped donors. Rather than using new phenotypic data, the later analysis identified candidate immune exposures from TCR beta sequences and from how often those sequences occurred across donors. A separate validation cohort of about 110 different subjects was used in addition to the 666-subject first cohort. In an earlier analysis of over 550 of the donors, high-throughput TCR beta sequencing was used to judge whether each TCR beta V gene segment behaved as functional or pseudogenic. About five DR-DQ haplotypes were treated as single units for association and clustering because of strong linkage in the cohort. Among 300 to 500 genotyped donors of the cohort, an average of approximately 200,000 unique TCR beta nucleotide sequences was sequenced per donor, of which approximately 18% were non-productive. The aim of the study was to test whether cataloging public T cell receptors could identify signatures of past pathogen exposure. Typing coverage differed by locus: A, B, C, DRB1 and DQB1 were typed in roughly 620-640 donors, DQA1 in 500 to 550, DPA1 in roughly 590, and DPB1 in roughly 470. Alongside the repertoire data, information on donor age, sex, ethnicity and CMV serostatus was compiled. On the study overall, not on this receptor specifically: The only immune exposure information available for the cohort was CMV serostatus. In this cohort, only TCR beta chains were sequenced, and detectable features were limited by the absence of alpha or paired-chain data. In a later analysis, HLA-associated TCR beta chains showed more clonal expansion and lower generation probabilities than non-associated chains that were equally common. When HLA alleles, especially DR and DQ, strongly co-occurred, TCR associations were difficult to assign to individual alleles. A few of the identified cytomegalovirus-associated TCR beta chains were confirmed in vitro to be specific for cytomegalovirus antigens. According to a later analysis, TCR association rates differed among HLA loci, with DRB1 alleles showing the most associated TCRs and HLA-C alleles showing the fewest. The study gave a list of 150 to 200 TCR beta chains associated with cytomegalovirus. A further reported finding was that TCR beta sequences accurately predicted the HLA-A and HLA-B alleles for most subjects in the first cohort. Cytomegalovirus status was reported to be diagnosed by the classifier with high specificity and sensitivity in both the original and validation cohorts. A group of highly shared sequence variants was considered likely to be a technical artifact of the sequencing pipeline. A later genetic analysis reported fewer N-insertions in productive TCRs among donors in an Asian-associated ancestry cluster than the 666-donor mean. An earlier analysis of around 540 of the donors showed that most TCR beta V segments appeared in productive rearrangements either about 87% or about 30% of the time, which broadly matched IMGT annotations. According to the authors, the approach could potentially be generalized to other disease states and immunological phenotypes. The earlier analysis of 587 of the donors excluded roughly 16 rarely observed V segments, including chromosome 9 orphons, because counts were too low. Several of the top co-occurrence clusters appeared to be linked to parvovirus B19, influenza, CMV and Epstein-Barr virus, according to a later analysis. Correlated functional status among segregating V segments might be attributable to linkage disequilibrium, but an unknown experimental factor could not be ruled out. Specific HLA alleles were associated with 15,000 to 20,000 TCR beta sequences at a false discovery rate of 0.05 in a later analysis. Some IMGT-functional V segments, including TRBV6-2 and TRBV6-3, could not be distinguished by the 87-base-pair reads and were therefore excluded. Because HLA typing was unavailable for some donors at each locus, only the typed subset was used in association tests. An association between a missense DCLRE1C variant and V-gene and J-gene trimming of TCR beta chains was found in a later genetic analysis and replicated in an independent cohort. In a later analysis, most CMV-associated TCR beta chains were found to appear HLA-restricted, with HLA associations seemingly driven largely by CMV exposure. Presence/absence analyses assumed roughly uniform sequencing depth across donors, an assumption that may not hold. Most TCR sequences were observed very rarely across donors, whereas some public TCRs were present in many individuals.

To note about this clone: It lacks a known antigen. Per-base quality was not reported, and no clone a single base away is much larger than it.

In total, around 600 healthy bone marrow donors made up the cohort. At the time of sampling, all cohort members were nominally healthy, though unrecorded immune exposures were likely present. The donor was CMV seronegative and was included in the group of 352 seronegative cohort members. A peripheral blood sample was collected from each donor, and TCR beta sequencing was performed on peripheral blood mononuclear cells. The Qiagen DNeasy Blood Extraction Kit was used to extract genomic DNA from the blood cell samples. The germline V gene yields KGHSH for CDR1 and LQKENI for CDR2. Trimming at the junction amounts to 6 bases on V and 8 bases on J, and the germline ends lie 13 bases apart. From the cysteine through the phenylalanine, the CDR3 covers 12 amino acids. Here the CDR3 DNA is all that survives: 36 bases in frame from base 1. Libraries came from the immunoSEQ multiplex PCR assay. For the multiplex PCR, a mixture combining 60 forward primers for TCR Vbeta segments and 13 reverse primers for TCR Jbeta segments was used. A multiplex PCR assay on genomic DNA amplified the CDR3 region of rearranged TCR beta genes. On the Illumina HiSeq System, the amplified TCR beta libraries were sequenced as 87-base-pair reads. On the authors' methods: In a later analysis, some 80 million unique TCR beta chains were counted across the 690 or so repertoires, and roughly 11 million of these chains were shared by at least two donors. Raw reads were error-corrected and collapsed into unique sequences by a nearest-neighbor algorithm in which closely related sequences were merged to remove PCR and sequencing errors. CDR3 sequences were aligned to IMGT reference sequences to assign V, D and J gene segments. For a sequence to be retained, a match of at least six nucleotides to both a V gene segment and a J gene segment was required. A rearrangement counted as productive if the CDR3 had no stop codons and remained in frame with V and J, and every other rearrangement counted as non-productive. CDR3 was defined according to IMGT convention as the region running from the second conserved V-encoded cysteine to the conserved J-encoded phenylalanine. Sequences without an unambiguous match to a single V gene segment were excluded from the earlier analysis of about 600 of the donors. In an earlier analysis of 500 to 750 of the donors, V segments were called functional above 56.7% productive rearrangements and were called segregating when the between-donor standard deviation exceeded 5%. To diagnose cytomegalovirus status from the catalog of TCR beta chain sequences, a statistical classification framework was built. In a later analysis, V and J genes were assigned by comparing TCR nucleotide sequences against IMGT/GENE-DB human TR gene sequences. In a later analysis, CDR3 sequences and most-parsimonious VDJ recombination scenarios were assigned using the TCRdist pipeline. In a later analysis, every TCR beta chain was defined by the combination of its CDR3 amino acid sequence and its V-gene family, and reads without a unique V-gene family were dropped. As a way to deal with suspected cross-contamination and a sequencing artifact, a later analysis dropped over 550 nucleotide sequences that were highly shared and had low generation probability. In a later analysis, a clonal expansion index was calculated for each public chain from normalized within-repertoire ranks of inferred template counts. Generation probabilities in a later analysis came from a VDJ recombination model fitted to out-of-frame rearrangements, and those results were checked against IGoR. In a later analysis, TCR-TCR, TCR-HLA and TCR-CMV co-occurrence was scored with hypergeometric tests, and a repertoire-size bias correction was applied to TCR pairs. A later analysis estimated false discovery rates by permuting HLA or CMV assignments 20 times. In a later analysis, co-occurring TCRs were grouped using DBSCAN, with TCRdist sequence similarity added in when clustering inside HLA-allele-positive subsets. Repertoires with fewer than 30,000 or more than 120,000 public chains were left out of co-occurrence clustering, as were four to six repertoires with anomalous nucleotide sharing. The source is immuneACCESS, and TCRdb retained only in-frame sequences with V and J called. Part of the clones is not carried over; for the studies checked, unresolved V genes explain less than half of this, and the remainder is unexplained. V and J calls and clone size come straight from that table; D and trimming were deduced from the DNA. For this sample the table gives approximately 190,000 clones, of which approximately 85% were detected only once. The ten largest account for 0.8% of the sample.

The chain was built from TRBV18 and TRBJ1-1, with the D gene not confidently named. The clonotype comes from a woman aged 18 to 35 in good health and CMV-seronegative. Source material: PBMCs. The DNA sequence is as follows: TGTGCCAGCTCGCCGGGAGCAGAAGAAGCTTTCTTT. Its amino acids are CASSPGAEEAFF.